The clone carrying this TCR beta chain was found a few times. This sample is part of a study of cytomegalovirus exposure and HLA in healthy donors. Primers included in the PCR were 60 Vbeta and 13 Jbeta primers. Some clones are missing from TCRdb's copy, which holds only in-frame ones; the method was immunoSEQ multiplex PCR. There are tens of thousands of clones in the sample; around 77% occur only once, and roughly a fifth lies in the top ten. This CDR3 is built from 15 residues. V gave up 7 bases and J gave up 2 bases, with 18 bases separating them. Germline V lookup: CDR1 SNHLY, CDR2 FYNNEI. Sequenced: PBMCs. J is TRBJ2-7 and V is TRBV2; D may be TRBD1 (6 bases). The TCR comes from a woman between 35 and 50 years old in good health and CMV-seropositive. The CDR3 loop reads CASKGDTLFPYEQYF. CDR3 in DNA: TGTGCCAGCAAGGGGGACACCCTGTTTCCCTACGAGCAGTACTTC.